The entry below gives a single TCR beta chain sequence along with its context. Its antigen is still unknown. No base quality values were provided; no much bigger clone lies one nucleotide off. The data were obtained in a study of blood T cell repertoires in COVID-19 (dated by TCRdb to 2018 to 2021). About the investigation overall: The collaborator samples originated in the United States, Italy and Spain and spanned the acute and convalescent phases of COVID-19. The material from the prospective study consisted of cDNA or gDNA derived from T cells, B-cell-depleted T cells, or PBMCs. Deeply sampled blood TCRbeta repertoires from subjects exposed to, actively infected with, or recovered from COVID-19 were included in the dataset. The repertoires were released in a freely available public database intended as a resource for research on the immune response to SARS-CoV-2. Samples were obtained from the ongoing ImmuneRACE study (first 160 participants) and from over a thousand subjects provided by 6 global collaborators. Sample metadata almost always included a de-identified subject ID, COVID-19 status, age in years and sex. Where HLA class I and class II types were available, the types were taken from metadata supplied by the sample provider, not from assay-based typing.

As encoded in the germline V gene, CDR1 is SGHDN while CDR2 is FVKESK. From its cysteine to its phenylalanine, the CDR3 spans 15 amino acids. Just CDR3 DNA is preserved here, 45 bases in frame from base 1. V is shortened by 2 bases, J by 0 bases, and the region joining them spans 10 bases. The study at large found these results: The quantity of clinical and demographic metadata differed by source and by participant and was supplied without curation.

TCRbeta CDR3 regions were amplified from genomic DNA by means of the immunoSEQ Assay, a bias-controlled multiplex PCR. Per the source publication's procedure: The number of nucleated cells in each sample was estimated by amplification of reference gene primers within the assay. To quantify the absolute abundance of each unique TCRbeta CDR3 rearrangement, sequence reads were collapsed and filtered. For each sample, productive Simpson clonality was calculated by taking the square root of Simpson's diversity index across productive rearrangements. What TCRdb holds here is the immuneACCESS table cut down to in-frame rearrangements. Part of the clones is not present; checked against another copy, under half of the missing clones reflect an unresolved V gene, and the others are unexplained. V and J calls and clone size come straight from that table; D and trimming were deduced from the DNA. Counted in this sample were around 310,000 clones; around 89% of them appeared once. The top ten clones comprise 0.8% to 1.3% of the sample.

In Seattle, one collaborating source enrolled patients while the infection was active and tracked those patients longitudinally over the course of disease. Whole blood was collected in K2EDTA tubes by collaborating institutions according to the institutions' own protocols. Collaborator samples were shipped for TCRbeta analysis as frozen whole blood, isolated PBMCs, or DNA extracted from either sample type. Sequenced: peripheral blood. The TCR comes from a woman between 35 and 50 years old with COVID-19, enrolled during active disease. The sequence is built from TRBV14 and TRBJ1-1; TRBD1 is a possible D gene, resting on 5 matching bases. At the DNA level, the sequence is TGTGCCAGCAGCCAAAGAAGGGGAATGAACACTGAAGCTTTCTTT. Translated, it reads CASSQRRGMNTEAFF.